Shown below are 18 T cell receptor beta chains from a single sample sequenced in a study of T cell repertoires in cytomegalovirus infection. One entry per CDR3 protein results from TCRdb running MiXCR on the reads. Of more than 150,000 distinct CDR3 sequences listed, roughly 15% are singletons. Input material: CD8+ T cells from PBMCs. These receptors originate from a human donor in good health (CMV status not recorded). Some clones in this sample may be carry-over from other donors' samples.

This clonotype was observed a few times. The rearrangement uses TRBV27 and TRBJ2-3; the D gene is possibly TRBD1 (8 bases). CDR1 MNHEY and CDR2 SMNVEV come from the germline V gene (reference sequence). The CDR3 runs to 20 residues. Trimming removed 0 bases from V and 1 base from J, with 23 bases in between. This CDR3 is CASSLSRTGRAHYGTDTQYF. The CDR3 DNA reads as TGTGCCAGCAGTTTATCGAGGACAGGGAGGGCCCACTACGGCACAGATACGCAGTATTTT.

This clonotype has a handful of counts. The chain carries TRBV7-9 and TRBJ1-5; D is ambiguous. This CDR3 comprises 13 residues. CDR1 is SEHNR, CDR2 FQNEAQ, per germline (reference sequence). V was pared by 5 bases and J by 3 bases, with 8 bases between. CDR3 loop: CASSPDNNQPQHF. The DNA of the CDR3 is TGTGCCAGCAGCCCTGACAACAATCAGCCCCAGCATTTT.

This clonotype was detected a few times. The chain couples TRBV19 to TRBJ1-2; 9 nucleotides line up with TRBD1. Germline V gives CDR1 LNHDA, CDR2 SQIVND (reference sequence). With V trimmed by 6 bases and J by 6 bases, 2 bases remained unmatched. The CDR3 consists of 12 residues. The DNA of the CDR3 is TGTGCCAGTAGCCGACAGGGGGATGGCTACACCTTC. Its translation is CASSRQGDGYTF.

This chain links TRBV7-9 with TRBJ1-1; D might be TRBD1 (5 bases). The CDR3 contains 14 residues. The V gene's germline CDR1 is SEHNR and CDR2 FQNEAQ (reference sequence). V was clipped by 3 bases and J by 6 bases, with 14 bases between them. The CDR3 region is CASSLPGKRAEAFF. CDR3 DNA sequence: TGTGCCAGCAGCTTGCCAGGGAAAAGGGCTGAAGCTTTCTTT.

This clonotype was counted ten times or more. This chain links TRBV7-2 with TRBJ2-3, with D possibly being TRBD2 (7 bases). CDR1 and CDR2 (germline): SGHTA, FQGNSA. The CDR3 totals 18 residues. V was trimmed by 3 bases and J by 2 bases, leaving 21 bases between them. CDR3 in DNA: TGTGCCAGCAGCTTGCGGGGGACACAATATAGACCCACAGATACGCAGTATTTT. Amino acids: CASSLRGTQYRPTDTQYF.

This clonotype was detected only a few times. The chain recombines TRBV20-1 with TRBJ2-7, with a possible D match to TRBD2 (6 bases). The CDR3 runs to 14 residues. Germline assignment: CDR1 DFQATT and CDR2 SNEGSKA (reference sequence). Trimming removed 1 base at V and 1 base at J, with 11 bases between. CDR3 in DNA: TGCAGTGCTAGAGGCCCTAGCGCTTCCTACGAGCAGTACTTC. This gives the protein CSARGPSASYEQYF.

This chain connects TRBV27 to TRBJ2-2; no reliable D call. Trimming pared 2 bases from V and 6 bases from J, leaving 10 bases between. Germline V CDR1 and CDR2: MNHEY, SMNVEV (reference sequence). The CDR3 runs 14 residues. The DNA of the CDR3 is TGTGCCAGCAGTTTAAGACTTTCCTCCGGGGAGCTGTTTTTT. It encodes CASSLRLSSGELFF.

This clonotype was counted ten times or more. CDR3 residues: CASSLYPGGGEAFF. Here the CDR3 DNA reads TGTGCCAGCAGCTTATATCCGGGAGGAGGTGAAGCTTTCTTT. V is TRBV7-2 and J is TRBJ1-1, with D unresolved. Germline loops: CDR1 SGHTA, CDR2 FQGNSA. This CDR3 is 14 amino acids long. V gave up 2 bases and J gave up 7 bases, with 14 bases separating them.

The sample holds a few counts of this clonotype. The V and J genes are TRBV20-1 and TRBJ1-2; D unclear. Germline V gives CDR1 DFQATT, CDR2 SNEGSKA (reference sequence). The CDR3 consists of 13 residues. V lost 5 bases, J lost 3 bases, and 13 bases lay in between. The CDR3 bases are TGCAGTGCTGGCCCCGGTGAGGACTATGGCTACACCTTC. Residues: CSAGPGEDYGYTF.

The V gene is TRBV7-6, the J gene TRBJ2-5, with a tentative D call TRBD2 (5 bases). The germline V gene encodes CDR1 SGHVS and CDR2 FNYEAQ. Between the trimmed V and J ends, which lost 5 bases and 8 bases, there was a span of 15 bases. This CDR3 comprises 13 residues. The CDR3 DNA sequence: TGTGCCAGCAGCCCGACTAACAAGAGAACCCAGTACTTC. It yields the protein CASSPTNKRTQYF.

This clonotype was recorded a few times. This chain joins TRBV13 and TRBJ2-1; perhaps TRBD2 as D (6 bases). This CDR3 contains 14 residues. The germline V and J ends were trimmed by 4 bases and 10 bases, with 17 bases remaining between them. Looked up from germline, CDR1 is PRHDT and CDR2 is FYEKMQ (reference sequence). The CDR3 loop is CASSSQEGTREQFF. CDR3 bases: TGTGCCAGCAGCTCCCAGGAGGGCACCCGAGAGCAGTTCTTC.

The chain couples TRBV29-1 to TRBJ1-5; no reliable D call. This CDR3 contains 14 residues. CDR1 is SQVTM, CDR2 ANQGSEA, per germline. The ends were cut back, 4 bases at V and 0 bases at J, with 10 bases in the middle. The CDR3 DNA follows: TGCAGCGTTGGAGGCGGCGATAGCAATCAGCCCCAGCATTTT. It codes for CSVGGGDSNQPQHF.

The chain employs TRBV7-2 and TRBJ2-2, with unresolved D. The CDR3 covers 15 residues. V gave up 2 bases and J gave up 0 bases, with 7 bases separating them. Germline V gene lookup returns CDR1 SGHTA and CDR2 FQGNSA. The CDR3 DNA reads TGTGCCAGCAGCTTATGGGATTCGAACACCGGGGAGCTGTTTTTT. Its translation: CASSLWDSNTGELFF.

This clonotype was seen more than once but under ten times. This chain links TRBV6-2 or TRBV6-3 with TRBJ2-7; D unclear. V gave up 6 bases and J gave up 1 base, with 19 bases separating them. CDR1 is MNHEY, CDR2 SVGEGT, per germline. The CDR3 loop spans 16 amino acids. The CDR3 DNA follows: TGTGCCAGCAGCTTTCAGGCCGGTAATGCGTCCTACGAGCAGTACTTC. Translation: CASSFQAGNASYEQYF.

This clonotype was counted a single time. The chain couples TRBV9 to TRBJ2-6; D gene unclear. The V gene lost 7 bases and the J gene lost 0 bases, with 26 bases spanning the gap. The CDR3 is made up of 20 amino acids. Germline CDR1 reads SGDLS; CDR2 reads YYNGEE. Here the CDR3 DNA reads TGTGCCAGCGCACCCTTTGGAAGGTCCAAACTCTCCTCTGGGGCCAACGTCCTGACTTTC. This encodes CASAPFGRSKLSSGANVLTF. Complete variable domain (other parts from reference TRBV9 and TRBJ2-6): DSGVTQTPKHLITATGQRVTLRCSPRSGDLSVYWYQQSLDQGLQFLIQYYNGEERAKGNILERFSAQQFPDLHSELNLSSLELGDSALYFCASAPFGRSKLSSGANVLTFGAGSRLTVL.

This chain joins TRBV7-2 and TRBJ1-6, with TRBD1 matching 10 bases. CDR3 length: 14 amino acids. V lost 3 bases and J lost 10; bases outside the gene matches: 3. CDR1 SGHTA and CDR2 FQGNSA come from the germline V gene. CDR3 amino acids: CASSFLGQGSPLHF. CDR3 nucleotide sequence: TGTGCCAGCAGCTTCCTGGGACAGGGGTCACCCCTCCACTTT.

The chain has TRBV29-1 and TRBJ2-7; D possibly corresponds to TRBD2 (6 bases). Trimming shortened V by 2 bases and J by 6 bases, and 20 bases separated the two germline ends. The germline CDR1 and CDR2 sequences are SQVTM and ANQGSEA. The CDR3 has 15 residues. CDR3: CSVEIQGGESVEQYF. The CDR3 DNA sequence: TGCAGCGTTGAAATCCAGGGAGGAGAGTCGGTCGAGCAGTACTTC.

The V call is TRBV5-1, the J call TRBJ2-1; 8 bases are shared with TRBD1. Looked up from germline, CDR1 is SGHRS and CDR2 is YFSETQ. The CDR3 is 15 residues long. Unmatched junction bases numbered 11, after V lost 4 bases and J lost 8 bases. CDR3 residues: CASSDRDRTPHEQFF. The CDR3 DNA follows: TGCGCCAGCAGCGACCGGGACAGGACCCCCCATGAGCAGTTCTTC.